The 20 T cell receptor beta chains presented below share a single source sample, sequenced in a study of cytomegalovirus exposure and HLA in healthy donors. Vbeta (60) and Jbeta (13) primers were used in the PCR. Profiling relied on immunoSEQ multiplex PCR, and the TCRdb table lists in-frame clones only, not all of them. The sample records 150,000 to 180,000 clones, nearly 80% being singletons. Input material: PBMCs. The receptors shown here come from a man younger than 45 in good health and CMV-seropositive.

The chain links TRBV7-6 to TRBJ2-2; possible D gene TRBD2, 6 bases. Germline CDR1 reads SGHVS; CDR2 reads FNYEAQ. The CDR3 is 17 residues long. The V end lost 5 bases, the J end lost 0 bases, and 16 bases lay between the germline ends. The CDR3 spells CASSLLRGNANTGELFF. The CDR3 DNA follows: TGTGCCAGCAGCCTCCTACGCGGGAACGCGAACACCGGGGAGCTGTTTTTT.

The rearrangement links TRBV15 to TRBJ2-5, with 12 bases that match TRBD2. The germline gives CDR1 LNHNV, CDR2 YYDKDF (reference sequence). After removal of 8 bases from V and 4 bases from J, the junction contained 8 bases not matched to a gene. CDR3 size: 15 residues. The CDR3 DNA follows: TGTGCCACCGCCCTCGGACTAGCGGGAAGAGAGACCCAGTACTTC. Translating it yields CATALGLAGRETQYF.

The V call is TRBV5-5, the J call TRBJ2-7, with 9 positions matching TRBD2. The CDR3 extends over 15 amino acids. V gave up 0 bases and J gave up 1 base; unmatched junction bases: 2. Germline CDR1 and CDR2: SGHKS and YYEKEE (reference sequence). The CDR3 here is CASSLGSGSSYEQYF. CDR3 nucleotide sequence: TGTGCCAGCAGCTTGGGTAGCGGGAGTTCCTACGAGCAGTACTTC. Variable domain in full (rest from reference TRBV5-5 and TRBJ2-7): DAGVTQSPTHLIKTRGQQVTLRCSPISGHKSVSWYQQVLGQGPQFIFQYYEKEERGRGNFPDRFSARQFPNYSSELNVNALLLGDSALYLCASSLGSGSSYEQYFGPGTRLTVT.

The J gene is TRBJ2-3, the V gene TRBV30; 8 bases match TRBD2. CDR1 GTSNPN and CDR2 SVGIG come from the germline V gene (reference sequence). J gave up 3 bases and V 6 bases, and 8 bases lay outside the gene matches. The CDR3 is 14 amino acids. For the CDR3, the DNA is TGTGCCTGCGAGCCCAGCGGGAGAACAGATACGCAGTATTTT. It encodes CACEPSGRTDTQYF.

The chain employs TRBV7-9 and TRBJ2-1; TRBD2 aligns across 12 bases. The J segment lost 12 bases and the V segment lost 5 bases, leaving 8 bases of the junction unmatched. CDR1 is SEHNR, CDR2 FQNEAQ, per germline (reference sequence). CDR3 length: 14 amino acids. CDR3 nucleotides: TGTGCCAGCAGCGCCAGGACTAGCGGGACAGCGCAGTTCTTC. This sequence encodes CASSARTSGTAQFF.

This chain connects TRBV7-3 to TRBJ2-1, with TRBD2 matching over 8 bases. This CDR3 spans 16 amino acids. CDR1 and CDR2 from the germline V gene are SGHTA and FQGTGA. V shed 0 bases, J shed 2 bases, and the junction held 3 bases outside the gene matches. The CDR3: CASSLTSGSTYNEQFF. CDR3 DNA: TGTGCCAGCAGCTTAACCAGCGGGAGTACCTACAATGAGCAGTTCTTC. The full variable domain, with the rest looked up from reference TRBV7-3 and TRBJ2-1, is GAGVSQTPSNKVTEKGKYVELRCDPISGHTALYWYRQSLGQGPEFLIYFQGTGAADDSGLPNDRFFAVRPEGSVSTLKIQRTERGDSAVYLCASSLTSGSTYNEQFFGPGTRLTVL.

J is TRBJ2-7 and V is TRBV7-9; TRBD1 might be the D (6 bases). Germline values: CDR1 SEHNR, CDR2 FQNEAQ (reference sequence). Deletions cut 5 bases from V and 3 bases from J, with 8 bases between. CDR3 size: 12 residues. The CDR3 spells CASSRDNYEQYF. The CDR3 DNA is TGTGCCAGCAGCCGGGACAACTACGAGCAGTACTTC.

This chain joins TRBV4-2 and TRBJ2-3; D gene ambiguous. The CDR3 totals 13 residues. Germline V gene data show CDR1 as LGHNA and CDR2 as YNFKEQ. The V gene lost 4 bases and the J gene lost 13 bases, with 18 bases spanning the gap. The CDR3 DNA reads TGTGCCAGCAGCCCCCAATCCCAGAGCGAGAAGTATTTT. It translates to CASSPQSQSEKYF.

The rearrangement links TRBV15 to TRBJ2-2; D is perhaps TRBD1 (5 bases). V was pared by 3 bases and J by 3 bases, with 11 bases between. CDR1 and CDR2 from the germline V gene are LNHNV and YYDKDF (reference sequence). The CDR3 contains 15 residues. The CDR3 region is CATSSPQGDTGELFF. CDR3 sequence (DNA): TGTGCCACCAGCAGCCCCCAAGGGGACACCGGGGAGCTGTTTTTT.

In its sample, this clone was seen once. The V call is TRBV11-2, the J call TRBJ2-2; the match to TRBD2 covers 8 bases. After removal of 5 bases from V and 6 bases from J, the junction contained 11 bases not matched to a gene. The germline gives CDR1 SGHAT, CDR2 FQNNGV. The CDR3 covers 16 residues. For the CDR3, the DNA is TGTGCCAGCAGCGAGGGGTCGGGAGGGCCCGCCGGGGAGCTGTTTTTT. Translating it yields CASSEGSGGPAGELFF.

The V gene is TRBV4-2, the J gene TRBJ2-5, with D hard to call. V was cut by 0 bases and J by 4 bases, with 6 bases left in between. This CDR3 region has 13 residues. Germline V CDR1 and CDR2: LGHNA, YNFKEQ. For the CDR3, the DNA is TGTGCCAGCAGCCAAGAACTTAGAGAGACCCAGTACTTC. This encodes CASSQELRETQYF.

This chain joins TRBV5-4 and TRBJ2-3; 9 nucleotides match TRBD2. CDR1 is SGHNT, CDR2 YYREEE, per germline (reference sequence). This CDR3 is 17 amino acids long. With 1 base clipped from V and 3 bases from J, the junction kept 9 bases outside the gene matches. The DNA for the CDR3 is TGTGCCAGCAGCTTGCAGAATAGCGGGAGTTTTACAGATACGCAGTATTTT. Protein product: CASSLQNSGSFTDTQYF.

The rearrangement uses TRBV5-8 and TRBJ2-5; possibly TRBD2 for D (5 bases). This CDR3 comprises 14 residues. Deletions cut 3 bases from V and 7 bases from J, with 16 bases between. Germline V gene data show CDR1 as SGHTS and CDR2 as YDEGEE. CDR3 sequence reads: CASSSPGAAGTQYF. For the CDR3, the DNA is TGTGCCAGCAGCTCACCGGGCGCCGCGGGGACCCAGTACTTC.

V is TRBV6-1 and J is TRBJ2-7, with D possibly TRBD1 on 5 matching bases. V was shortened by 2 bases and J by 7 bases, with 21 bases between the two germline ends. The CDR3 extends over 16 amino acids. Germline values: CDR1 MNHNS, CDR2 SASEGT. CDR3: CASSEPRQLLLGEQYF. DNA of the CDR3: TGTGCCAGCAGTGAACCGAGACAGCTTCTTTTGGGGGAGCAGTACTTC.

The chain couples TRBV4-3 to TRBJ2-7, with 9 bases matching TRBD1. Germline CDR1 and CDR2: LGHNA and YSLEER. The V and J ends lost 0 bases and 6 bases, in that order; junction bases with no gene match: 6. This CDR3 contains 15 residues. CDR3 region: CASSQEQGARSEQYF. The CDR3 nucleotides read TGCGCCAGCAGCCAAGAACAGGGGGCGCGTTCCGAGCAGTACTTC.

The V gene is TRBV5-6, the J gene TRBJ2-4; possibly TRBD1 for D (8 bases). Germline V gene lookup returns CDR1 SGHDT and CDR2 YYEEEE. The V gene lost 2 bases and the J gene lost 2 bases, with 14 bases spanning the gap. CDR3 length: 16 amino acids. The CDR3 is CASSFDRGGPKNIQYF. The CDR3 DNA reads TGTGCCAGCAGCTTTGACAGGGGAGGGCCCAAAAACATTCAGTACTTC.

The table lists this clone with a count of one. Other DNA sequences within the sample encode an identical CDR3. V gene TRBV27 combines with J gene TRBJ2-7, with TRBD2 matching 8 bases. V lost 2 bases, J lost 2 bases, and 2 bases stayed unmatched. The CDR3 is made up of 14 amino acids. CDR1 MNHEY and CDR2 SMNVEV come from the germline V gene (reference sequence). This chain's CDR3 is CASSLAGGTYEQYF. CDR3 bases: TGTGCCAGCAGTTTAGCGGGAGGAACCTACGAGCAGTACTTC.

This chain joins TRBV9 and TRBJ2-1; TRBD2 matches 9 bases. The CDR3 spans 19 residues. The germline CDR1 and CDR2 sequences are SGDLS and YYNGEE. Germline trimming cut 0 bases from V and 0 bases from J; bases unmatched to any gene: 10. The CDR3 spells CASSVEWGLAAPSYNEQFF. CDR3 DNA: TGTGCCAGCAGCGTAGAATGGGGACTAGCAGCTCCCTCCTACAATGAGCAGTTCTTC.

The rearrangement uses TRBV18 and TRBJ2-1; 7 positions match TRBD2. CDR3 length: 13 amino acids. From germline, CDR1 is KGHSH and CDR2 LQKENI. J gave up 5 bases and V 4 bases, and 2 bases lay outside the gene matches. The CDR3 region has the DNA TGTGCCAGCTCACTGGGACTAAACAATGAGCAGTTCTTC. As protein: CASSLGLNNEQFF.

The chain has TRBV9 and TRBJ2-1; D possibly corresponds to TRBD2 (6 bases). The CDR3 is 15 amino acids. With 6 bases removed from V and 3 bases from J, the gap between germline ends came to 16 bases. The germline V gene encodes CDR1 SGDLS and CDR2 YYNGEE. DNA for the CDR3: TGTGCCAGCACCCCGTCCGGGACTCTCTACAATGAGCAGTTCTTC. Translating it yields CASTPSGTLYNEQFF.